Here is one T cell receptor (beta chain) with its context. Its antigen is undetermined. Naive CD8 cells lacked CD45RO and underwent positive selection for CCR7, leaving out terminally differentiated effector memory CD45RA+ cells. This sample was taken from a study of shared clonotypes between healthy human individuals. The CDR3 length is 15 residues. V lost 1 base and J 5 bases, leaving 14 bases between the germline ends. Per the germline V gene, CDR1 is LNHDA and CDR2 is SQIVND (reference sequence). General observations from the study: Estimated richness values were generally larger in naive subsets than in memory subsets. Owing to a small donor count, the genetic and exposure-history diversity represented was limited.

The run depth of the assay was deep. TCRdb's copy holds only in-frame clones and misses some; the assay was immunoSEQ multiplex PCR. The sample contains about 2 million clones, about 94% of which appear only once. The chain combines TRBV19 with TRBJ2-5, with D maybe TRBD1 (6 bases). Sequencing was performed on naive CD8+ T cells sorted from blood. This TCR came from a man aged 18 to 35 in good health. CDR3 nucleotide sequence: TGTGCCAGTAGTATAGGGGCAGGGGTGGCGGAGACCCAGTACTTC. Protein: CASSIGAGVAETQYF.